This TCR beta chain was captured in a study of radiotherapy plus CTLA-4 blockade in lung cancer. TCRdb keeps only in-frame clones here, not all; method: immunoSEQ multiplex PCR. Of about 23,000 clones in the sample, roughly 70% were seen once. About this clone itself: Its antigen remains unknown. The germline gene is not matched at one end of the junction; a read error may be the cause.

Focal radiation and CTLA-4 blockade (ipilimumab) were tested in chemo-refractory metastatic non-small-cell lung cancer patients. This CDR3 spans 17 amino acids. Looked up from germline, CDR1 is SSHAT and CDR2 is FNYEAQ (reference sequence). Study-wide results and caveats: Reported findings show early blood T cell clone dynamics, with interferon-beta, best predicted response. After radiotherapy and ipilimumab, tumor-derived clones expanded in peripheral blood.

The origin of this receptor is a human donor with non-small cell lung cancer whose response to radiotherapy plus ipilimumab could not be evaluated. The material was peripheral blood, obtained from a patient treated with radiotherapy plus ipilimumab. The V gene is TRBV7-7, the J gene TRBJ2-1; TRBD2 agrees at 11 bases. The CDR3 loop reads CASSRTSGPSSYNEQFF. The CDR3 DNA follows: TGTGCTAGCAGCCGGACTAGCGGGCCGAGCTCCTACAATGAGCAGTTCTTC.